These 25 T cell receptor beta chains came from one sample sequenced in a study of blood T cell repertoires in COVID-19. Sequencing used immunoSEQ multiplex PCR; TCRdb keeps in-frame clones, though not all of them. The sample has 230,000 or so clones, 65% to 90% seen once; the top ten hold around 5%. The sequenced material came from peripheral blood. These receptors were collected from a human donor in a cohort sampled during active COVID-19.

V usage is TRBV7-3 and J usage is TRBJ2-3; 10 nucleotides line up with TRBD2. The ends lost 5 bases at V and 4 bases at J; junction bases unmatched: 15. Per germline, CDR1 SGHTA and CDR2 FQGTGA. The CDR3 runs to 18 residues. The CDR3 is CASSPHFRAGGRPDTQYF. For the CDR3, the DNA is TGTGCCAGCAGCCCCCACTTTCGAGCGGGAGGGCGCCCAGATACGCAGTATTTT.

The chain joins TRBV30 to TRBJ1-1; D is unclear. CDR1 is GTSNPN and CDR2 is SVGIG in the germline V gene (reference sequence). The CDR3 length is 12 residues. The V end was cut by 2 bases, the J end by 7 bases, with 11 bases between. The CDR3 DNA is TGTGCCTGGAGTACGGGTGGGTATGAAGCTTTCTTT. It codes for CAWSTGGYEAFF.

The chain combines TRBV7-9 with TRBJ2-7; TRBD2 might be the D (5 bases). The CDR3 length is 13 residues. V was clipped by 4 bases and J by 3 bases, with 10 bases between them. Germline assignment: CDR1 SEHNR and CDR2 FQNEAQ (reference sequence). CDR3 in amino acids: CASSSGVIYEQYF. CDR3 sequence (DNA): TGTGCCAGCAGCTCCGGGGTCATCTACGAGCAGTACTTC.

Of note for this clone: Other DNA sequences from this sample encode an identical CDR3 as well. V usage is TRBV25-1 and J usage is TRBJ1-2; D unclear. The length of the CDR3 is 17 residues. The V gene's germline CDR1 is MGHDK and CDR2 SYGVNS. Trimming shortened V by 9 bases and J by 8 bases, and 31 bases separated the two germline ends. The CDR3 DNA reads as TGTGCCAGGACGGGGTACATTGGGGTTTTTGACGAATGGGGCTACACCTTC. This sequence encodes CARTGYIGVFDEWGYTF.

Worth noting for this clone: This sample also contains other DNA sequences that code for the same CDR3. The genes are TRBV5-1 and TRBJ1-5; TRBD1 matches 8 bases. The CDR3 sequence is 15 residues long. Per germline, CDR1 SGHRS and CDR2 YFSETQ. The ends lost 1 base at V and 1 base at J; junction bases unmatched: 1. CDR3 sequence reads: CASSLTGGSNQPQHF. CDR3 nucleotide sequence: TGCGCCAGCAGCTTGACAGGGGGAAGCAATCAGCCCCAGCATTTT.

The chain couples TRBV7-3 to TRBJ2-2; 7 bases fit TRBD2. CDR1 SGHTA and CDR2 FQGTGA come from the germline V gene. Trimming cost V 3 bases and J 4 bases; bases outside gene matches: 5. The CDR3 has 15 amino acids. CDR3 sequence (DNA): TGTGCCAGCAGCTTTCTTGGGAGGGGCACCGGGGAGCTGTTTTTT. Its translation is CASSFLGRGTGELFF. Full variable domain (outside the CDR3, taken from reference TRBV7-3 and TRBJ2-2): GAGVSQTPSNKVTEKGKYVELRCDPISGHTALYWYRQSLGQGPEFLIYFQGTGAADDSGLPNDRFFAVRPEGSVSTLKIQRTERGDSAVYLCASSFLGRGTGELFFGEGSRLTVL.

The CDR3 loop reads CASSFDRVYSNQPQHF. CDR3 nucleotide sequence: TGTGCCAGCAGTTTCGACAGGGTTTATAGCAATCAGCCCCAGCATTTT. This chain joins TRBV28 and TRBJ1-5; 7 bases are a match to TRBD1. Germline V gene lookup returns CDR1 MDHEN and CDR2 SYDVKM. The J segment lost 0 bases and the V segment lost 3 bases, leaving 5 bases of the junction unmatched. This CDR3 contains 16 residues.

The genes are TRBV19 and TRBJ2-1; no reliable D call. V was shortened by 6 bases and J by 0 bases, with 9 bases between the two germline ends. Germline V gives CDR1 LNHDA, CDR2 SQIVND (reference sequence). This CDR3 has 14 amino acids. The DNA for the CDR3 is TGTGCCAGTAGACCGGCGGTCTCCTACAATGAGCAGTTCTTC. Its protein is CASRPAVSYNEQFF.

J is TRBJ1-6 and V is TRBV7-2, with 9 nucleotides matching TRBD1. The ends lost 6 bases at V and 10 bases at J; junction bases unmatched: 10. The CDR3 loop spans 15 amino acids. From germline, CDR1 is SGHTA and CDR2 FQGNSA. Here the CDR3 reads CASRFDRGGGSPLHF. In nucleotides, the CDR3 is TGTGCCAGCAGATTTGACAGGGGGGGTGGATCACCCCTCCACTTT.

This clone was detected once. J is TRBJ2-7 and V is TRBV11-2; no firm D call. The CDR3 covers 14 residues. V was shortened by 4 bases and J by 2 bases, with 12 bases between the two germline ends. Per the germline V gene, CDR1 is SGHAT and CDR2 is FQNNGV. The CDR3 region is CASSSELGPYEQYF. The CDR3 DNA sequence: TGTGCCAGCAGCTCTGAGTTGGGCCCCTACGAGCAGTACTTC. Full variable domain (outside the CDR3, taken from reference TRBV11-2 and TRBJ2-7): EAGVAQSPRYKIIEKRQSVAFWCNPISGHATLYWYQQILGQGPKLLIQFQNNGVVDDSQLPKDRFSAERLKGVDSTLKIQPAKLEDSAVYLCASSSELGPYEQYFGPGTRLTVT.

This chain joins TRBV18 and TRBJ1-6, with D possibly matching TRBD1 (6 bases). This CDR3 comprises 17 residues. Germline CDR1 KGHSH, CDR2 LQKENI. V lost 3 bases and J lost 0, with 12 bases in between. CDR3 region: CASSPDRPSSYNSPLHF. CDR3 in DNA: TGTGCCAGCTCACCCGACAGGCCGAGCTCCTATAATTCACCCCTCCACTTT. Full variable domain (outside the CDR3, taken from reference TRBV18 and TRBJ1-6): NAGVMQNPRHLVRRRGQEARLRCSPMKGHSHVYWYRQLPEEGLKFMVYLQKENIIDESGMPKERFSAEFPKEGPSILRIQQVVRGDSAAYFCASSPDRPSSYNSPLHFGNGTRLTVT.

This clone was seen more than once but under ten times. The chain recombines TRBV5-3 with TRBJ2-5; 16 bases match TRBD2. TRBV5-3 is filed as an ORF, its function uncertain. The CDR3 length is 20 residues. The V gene end was trimmed by 4 bases and the J gene end by 1 base; junction bases not matched to a gene: 13. The CDR3 spells CARSNTGTSGRALPQETQYF. CDR3 DNA: TGTGCCAGAAGCAACACCGGGACTAGCGGGAGGGCCTTACCCCAAGAGACCCAGTACTTC.

In this sample, this clone turned up a few times. The chain carries TRBV6-2 or TRBV6-3 and TRBJ1-2; TRBD1 might be the D (6 bases). The CDR3 has 12 residues. The germline V gene has CDR1 MNHEY and CDR2 SVGEGT. Trimming shortened V by 2 bases and J by 14 bases, and 15 bases separated the two germline ends. The CDR3: CASSYGATRGTF. The CDR3 bases are TGTGCCAGCAGTTACGGGGCGACCAGGGGAACCTTC.

This clone was detected once. The V gene is TRBV11-2, the J gene TRBJ2-3, with TRBD1 identical over 9 bases. The trim removed 1 base at V and 6 bases at J, leaving 14 bases unmatched. From germline, CDR1 is SGHAT and CDR2 FQNNGV. The CDR3 runs 18 residues. The CDR3 coding sequence is TGTGCCAGCAGCTTAGGGCCCGGGACAGGGCCCTCCCGCGATACGCAGTATTTT. Translating gives CASSLGPGTGPSRDTQYF.

The chain is built from TRBV27 and TRBJ2-7; 9 bases are shared with TRBD1. Unmatched junction bases numbered 5, after V lost 6 bases and J lost 5 bases. The CDR3 loop spans 13 amino acids. Germline V gene lookup returns CDR1 MNHEY and CDR2 SMNVEV (reference sequence). The CDR3 region is CASSLTGGNEQYF. In DNA form, the CDR3 reads TGTGCCAGCAGCTTGACAGGGGGAAACGAGCAGTACTTC.

DNA of the CDR3: TGTGCCAGCAGTTCCCACCGACAGGGGGTGGGAATATCTGAAAAACTGTTTTTT. It encodes CASSSHRQGVGISEKLFF. This sequence joins TRBV28 and TRBJ1-4, with 9 bases matching TRBD1. V lost 4 bases, J lost 7 bases, and 16 bases stayed unmatched. This CDR3 contains 18 residues. The germline V gene encodes CDR1 MDHEN and CDR2 SYDVKM. The complete variable domain, with remaining parts taken from reference TRBV28 and TRBJ1-4, reads DVKVTQSSRYLVKRTGEKVFLECVQDMDHENMFWYRQDPGLGLRLIYFSYDVKMKEKGDIPEGYSVSREKKERFSLILESASTNQTSMYLCASSSHRQGVGISEKLFFGSGTQLSVL.

CDR3 in amino acids: CASSQDSGRTDTQYF. In DNA, the CDR3 is TGTGCCAGCAGCCAAGATAGCGGGCGCACAGATACGCAGTATTTT. The V gene is TRBV4-2, the J gene TRBJ2-3; 7 positions match TRBD2. The CDR3 has 15 residues. The germline CDR1 and CDR2 sequences are LGHNA and YNFKEQ. The trim removed 0 bases at V and 1 base at J, leaving 1 base unmatched.

This clone was counted between two and nine times. CDR3 sequence: CASSPLAGGGEQYF. CDR3 sequence (DNA): TGTGCCAGCAGTCCCCTAGCGGGAGGAGGCGAGCAGTACTTC. The chain carries TRBV7-2 and TRBJ2-7, with 11 nucleotides matching TRBD2. The V and J ends lost 6 bases and 6 bases, in that order; junction bases with no gene match: 7. Per the germline V gene, CDR1 is SGHTA and CDR2 is FQGNSA. The CDR3 is 14 amino acids.

This clone was recorded once. The chain uses TRBV20-1 and TRBJ2-3; D call uncertain. This CDR3 is 16 amino acids long. The germline CDR1 and CDR2 sequences are DFQATT and SNEGSKA (reference sequence). V was clipped by 3 bases and J by 2 bases, with 18 bases between them. The CDR3 DNA reads as TGCAGTGCTAGTCACGCCCCGTCACTTTACACAGATACGCAGTATTTT. It is translated as CSASHAPSLYTDTQYF.

This chain links TRBV27 with TRBJ1-2, with no clear D. The CDR3 runs to 15 residues. Trimming pared 2 bases from V and 1 base from J, leaving 11 bases between. The V gene's germline CDR1 is MNHEY and CDR2 SMNVEV (reference sequence). The CDR3 protein is CASSLRSSYNYGYTF. CDR3 sequence (DNA): TGTGCCAGCAGTTTACGATCTTCCTATAACTATGGCTACACCTTC.

The V and J genes are TRBV3-1 (or the pseudogene TRBV3-2) and TRBJ1-3, with TRBD1 as a possible D gene (6 bases). The CDR3 has 16 residues. Trimming left V 1 base short and J 4 bases short, with 14 bases between. Germline assignment: CDR1 LGHDT and CDR2 YNNKEL (reference sequence). CDR3 in DNA: TGTGCCAGCAGCCAAGGTCCCCCCGGGACAGGAAACACCATATATTTT. The encoded protein is CASSQGPPGTGNTIYF.

The gene calls are TRBV28 and TRBJ1-5; D remains unclear. Germline CDR1 MDHEN, CDR2 SYDVKM. The CDR3 runs 14 residues. The V gene lost 2 bases and the J gene lost 2 bases, with 7 bases spanning the gap. CDR3 protein: CASSLAARNQPQHF. The CDR3 DNA reads TGTGCCAGCAGTTTAGCAGCGCGCAATCAGCCCCAGCATTTT.

The chain uses TRBV6-5 and TRBJ2-7; D unclear. CDR1 is MNHEY, CDR2 SVGAGI, per germline. The CDR3 extends over 14 amino acids. Deletions cut 4 bases from V and 2 bases from J, with 12 bases between. CDR3 DNA sequence: TGTGCCAGCAGTTTCGGGTCCGGAGCCTACGAGCAGTACTTC. Protein sequence: CASSFGSGAYEQYF.

The chain employs TRBV20-1 and TRBJ2-5; 11 nucleotides line up with TRBD2. V dropped 3 bases and J dropped 9; count of bases not matched to a gene: 3. Germline values: CDR1 DFQATT, CDR2 SNEGSKA (reference sequence). The CDR3 consists of 12 residues. This chain's CDR3 is CSASGTSGAQYF. DNA of the CDR3: TGCAGTGCTAGTGGGACTAGCGGCGCCCAGTACTTC.

The rearrangement uses TRBV30 and TRBJ2-3; 7 bases align to TRBD2. The CDR3 extends over 15 amino acids. Germline V lookup: CDR1 GTSNPN, CDR2 SVGIG (reference sequence). Trimming cost V 1 base and J 3 bases; bases outside gene matches: 7. CDR3 bases: TGTGCCTGGAGTGGGGAGGGAGGGCCAACAGATACGCAGTATTTT. Amino acid sequence: CAWSGEGGPTDTQYF.